A single sample is the source of the 17 T cell receptor beta chains below, sequenced in a study of T cell repertoires in cytomegalovirus infection. The antigens for these receptors are not known. TCRdb re-called the reads through MiXCR, storing one row per CDR3 protein. The sample records hundreds of thousands of distinct CDR3 sequences, under 55% being singletons. The sample here was cultured PBMCs, taken from culture after CMV antigen stimulation. The receptor set was obtained from a human donor in good health (CMV status not recorded). Some clones in this sample may be carry-over from other donors' samples.

The V call is TRBV7-2, the J call TRBJ2-2, with D perhaps being TRBD1 or TRBD2 (5 bases each). Trimming shortened V by 5 bases and J by 3 bases, and 16 bases separated the two germline ends. The V gene's germline CDR1 is SGHTA and CDR2 FQGNSA. The CDR3 extends over 16 amino acids. The CDR3 DNA reads as TGTGCCAGCAGCCCATACTGGGGGTTCGACACCGGGGAGCTGTTTTTT. Translating it yields CASSPYWGFDTGELFF.

This clonotype was observed a handful of times. The V and J genes are TRBV28 and TRBJ2-3; D might be TRBD1 (6 bases). There are 14 residues in the CDR3. Germline V gene sequence: CDR1 MDHEN, CDR2 SYDVKM. Trimming took off 4 bases at V and 6 bases at J, with 14 bases between the two ends. For the CDR3, the DNA is TGTGCCAGCAGTTCGGACAGCGCCTGGGATACGCAGTATTTT. It translates to CASSSDSAWDTQYF.

This clonotype has a handful of counts. V is TRBV12-3 or TRBV12-4 and J is TRBJ2-7; D uncertain. This CDR3 contains 15 residues. Trimming pared 5 bases from V and 2 bases from J, leaving 16 bases between. The CDR3 sequence is CASSLPRHQAYEQYF. CDR3 DNA: TGTGCCAGCAGTCTCCCCCGACATCAGGCCTACGAGCAGTACTTC.

This clonotype was detected only a few times. The CDR3 loop is CASSLAPESGYTF. The CDR3 DNA reads TGTGCCAGCAGCTTAGCACCGGAGAGTGGCTACACCTTC. The chain has TRBV7-2 and TRBJ1-2; D is unresolved. This CDR3 contains 13 residues. Germline V gene data show CDR1 as SGHTA and CDR2 as FQGNSA. Trimming cost V 0 bases and J 7 bases, with 9 bases left between them.

The chain links TRBV19 to TRBJ2-1, with D perhaps being TRBD1 or TRBD2 (5 bases each). V lost 1 base, J lost 10 bases, and 20 bases lay in between. The CDR3 length is 16 residues. Germline values: CDR1 LNHDA, CDR2 SQIVND (reference sequence). The CDR3 DNA is TGTGCCAGTAGTATAGGGGGCCCGTTTGGTTCGGGAGAGCAGTTCTTC. Translating it yields CASSIGGPFGSGEQFF.

This clonotype has only a few counts. This sequence joins TRBV5-4 and TRBJ2-1; D unclear. The CDR3 totals 19 residues. Trimming took 1 base from V and 4 from J, leaving 24 bases between them. The germline CDR1 and CDR2 sequences are SGHNT and YYREEE (reference sequence). CDR3 coding DNA: TGTGCCAGCAGCTTGTTTTCTTTCTTTTCGAGGAGAACTTACAATGAGCAGTTCTTC. It is translated as CASSLFSFFSRRTYNEQFF.

The rearrangement uses TRBV11-2 and TRBJ2-1, with a possible D match to TRBD1 (6 bases). Trimming pared 3 bases from V and 8 bases from J, leaving 17 bases between. The CDR3 spans 15 residues. Germline CDR1 SGHAT, CDR2 FQNNGV. CDR3 sequence reads: CASSFSPGESDEQFF. CDR3 DNA sequence: TGTGCCAGCAGCTTCTCGCCAGGGGAGTCTGATGAGCAGTTCTTC.

This chain connects TRBV4-2 to TRBJ2-7; no definite D call. The CDR3 is 13 amino acids. The germline V gene has CDR1 LGHNA and CDR2 YNFKEQ. Trimming took 0 bases from V and 4 from J, leaving 7 bases between them. The CDR3 protein is CASSQDKGYEQYF. CDR3 coding DNA: TGTGCCAGCAGCCAAGATAAAGGTTACGAGCAGTACTTC.

This clonotype was counted between two and nine times. The rearrangement uses TRBV20-1 and TRBJ2-7, with D perhaps matching TRBD2 (6 bases). The germline CDR1 and CDR2 sequences are DFQATT and SNEGSKA (reference sequence). The V and J ends lost 1 base and 5 bases respectively, with 15 bases between them. The CDR3 spans 14 residues. CDR3 loop: CSARVPRGKNEQYF. In DNA, the CDR3 is TGCAGTGCTAGAGTCCCGCGGGGAAAAAACGAGCAGTACTTC.

The chain carries TRBV12-3 or TRBV12-4 and TRBJ2-6; D is ambiguous. The CDR3 is 15 amino acids. The germline V and J ends were trimmed by 3 bases and 0 bases, with 6 bases remaining between them. CDR3 bases: TGTGCCAGCAGTTTTGGCACCTCTGGGGCCAACGTCCTGACTTTC. This gives the protein CASSFGTSGANVLTF.

This chain links TRBV24-1 with TRBJ2-1; 11 positions agree with TRBD2. V lost 4 bases to trimming and J lost 4 bases; unmatched junction nucleotides: 8. CDR1 is KGHDR and CDR2 is SFDVKD in the germline V gene. This CDR3 spans 17 amino acids. Here the CDR3 reads CATSENPSGRYYNEQFF. Written as DNA, the CDR3 is TGTGCCACCAGTGAAAATCCTAGCGGGAGGTATTACAATGAGCAGTTCTTC.

This clonotype has only a few counts. One junction end does not reproduce the germline sequence, and a read error may be involved. The chain recombines TRBV11-2 with TRBJ2-4, with no clear D. Per germline, CDR1 SGHAT and CDR2 FQNNGV. There are 12 residues in the CDR3. In nucleotides, the CDR3 is TGTGCCAGCAGCTTAGCTTATGGCCCTTTGGTATTC. This sequence encodes CASSLAYGPLVF.

The CDR3 nucleotides are TGTGCCAGCAGCCTATTTCCGGAGAGTCGGAAACTGTTTTTT. Translation: CASSLFPESRKLFF. The chain joins TRBV7-6 to TRBJ1-4; D is ambiguous. The CDR3 is 14 residues long. V was shortened by 5 bases and J by 11 bases, with 18 bases between the two germline ends. Germline V gene data show CDR1 as SGHVS and CDR2 as FNYEAQ. The entire variable domain, with the rest obtained from reference TRBV7-6 and TRBJ1-4, is as follows: GAGVSQSPRYKVTKRGQDVALRCDPISGHVSLYWYRQALGQGPEFLTYFNYEAQQDKSGLPNDRFSAERPEGSISTLTIQRTEQRDSAMYRCASSLFPESRKLFFGSGTQLSVL.

The chain recombines TRBV12-3 or TRBV12-4 with TRBJ2-1; TRBD2 aligns across 13 bases. Trimming removed 5 bases from V and 4 bases from J; junction bases left unmatched: 8. The CDR3 extends over 17 amino acids. This chain's CDR3 is CASSPRGLAGPYNEQFF. CDR3 nucleotide sequence: TGTGCCAGCAGTCCAAGGGGACTAGCGGGACCATACAATGAGCAGTTCTTC.

This rearrangement joins TRBV12-3 or TRBV12-4 to TRBJ2-5, with D unresolved. V lost 7 bases and J 1 base, leaving 13 bases between the germline ends. CDR3 length equals 14 residues. The CDR3 loop reads CASTAPGVQETQYF. CDR3 DNA sequence: TGTGCCAGCACCGCCCCCGGAGTCCAAGAGACCCAGTACTTC.

This clonotype was seen at least ten times. The chain uses TRBV7-2 and TRBJ2-2; 8 bases fit TRBD2. The trim removed 2 bases at V and 4 bases at J, leaving 3 bases unmatched. CDR1 SGHTA and CDR2 FQGNSA come from the germline V gene. The CDR3 has 15 residues. CDR3 amino acids: CASSLIGGATGELFF. As DNA, the CDR3 is TGTGCCAGCAGCTTAATCGGGGGGGCCACCGGGGAGCTGTTTTTT.

This clonotype was seen repeatedly, ten times or more. The chain employs TRBV7-2 and TRBJ2-7; TRBD2 matches 10 bases. The J segment lost 1 base and the V segment lost 5 bases, leaving 5 bases of the junction unmatched. The germline gives CDR1 SGHTA, CDR2 FQGNSA. CDR3 length: 15 amino acids. The CDR3 reads CASSPGLAASYEQYF. CDR3 in DNA: TGTGCCAGCAGCCCCGGACTAGCGGCATCCTACGAGCAGTACTTC.